Following are 25 T cell receptor beta chains from one sample sequenced in a study of glioma-infiltrating T cells after dendritic cell vaccination. Clones were sequenced by immunoSEQ multiplex PCR, and TCRdb holds only the in-frame ones, with some missing. The sample consists of just over 95,000 clones, roughly three quarters of them appearing once. The specimen comprised blood, sampled before dendritic cell vaccination. Source of these receptors: a human donor with glioblastoma.

This clone occurred once. The chain joins TRBV5-1 to TRBJ1-3, with D possibly matching TRBD1 (5 bases). V lost 0 bases, J lost 3 bases, and 7 bases lay in between. CDR1 and CDR2 (germline): SGHRS, YFSETQ. The CDR3 length is 14 residues. CDR3 DNA: TGCGCCAGCAGCTTGGCGCAGGGTGGAAACACCATATATTTT. The encoded protein is CASSLAQGGNTIYF.

V gene TRBV7-8 combines with J gene TRBJ1-1, with D unresolved. Germline V gene sequence: CDR1 SGHVS, CDR2 FQNEAQ. The CDR3 contains 16 residues. V gave up 3 bases and J gave up 1 base, with 15 bases separating them. The CDR3 DNA follows: TGTGCCAGCAGCTTCGGATGGCACCGGGGGAACACTGAAGCTTTCTTT. This codes for CASSFGWHRGNTEAFF. The full variable domain, completed using reference TRBV7-8 and TRBJ1-1, is GAGVSQSPRYKVAKRGQDVALRCDPISGHVSLFWYQQALGQGPEFLTYFQNEAQLDKSGLPSDRFFAERPEGSVSTLKIQRTQQEDSAVYLCASSFGWHRGNTEAFFGQGTRLTVV.

The chain has TRBV29-1 and TRBJ2-2, with a tentative D call TRBD1 (5 bases). V lost 3 bases and J lost 1, with 6 bases in between. CDR3 size: 13 residues. CDR1 is SQVTM and CDR2 is ANQGSEA in the germline V gene. The CDR3 spells CSVEGQNTGELFF. In DNA, the CDR3 is TGCAGCGTTGAGGGGCAGAACACCGGGGAGCTGTTTTTT.

The rearrangement uses TRBV10-3 and TRBJ2-5; 7 nucleotides agree with TRBD2. Trimming removed 10 bases from V and 2 bases from J; junction bases left unmatched: 10. This CDR3 has 14 residues. The germline V gene has CDR1 ENHRY and CDR2 SYGVKD. The CDR3 loop reads CATGRGGGQETQYF. The CDR3, as DNA: TGTGCCACCGGAAGGGGCGGGGGTCAAGAGACCCAGTACTTC.

The genes are TRBV10-3 and TRBJ2-1; the D is unclear. Trimming stripped 11 bases from V and 4 bases from J, with 18 bases between. In germline, CDR1 is ENHRY, CDR2 SYGVKD. This CDR3 comprises 14 residues. The CDR3 sequence is CASQLGNLYNEQFF. CDR3 sequence (DNA): TGTGCCTCACAGCTCGGTAACTTGTACAATGAGCAGTTCTTC.

This chain connects TRBV6-5 to TRBJ1-2; D is unresolved. Germline CDR1 is MNHEY and CDR2 is SVGAGI. Deletions cut 5 bases from V and 3 bases from J, with 10 bases between. This CDR3 spans 13 amino acids. This CDR3 reads CASSDMEYYGYTF. DNA of the CDR3: TGTGCCAGCAGTGATATGGAGTACTATGGCTACACCTTC.

This clone was counted only a few times. This chain uses TRBV5-4 with TRBJ1-1; no clear D. The V gene lost 7 bases and the J gene lost 4 bases, with 17 bases spanning the gap. Germline lookup yields CDR1 SGHNT and CDR2 YYREEE (reference sequence). The CDR3 has 14 amino acids. As DNA, the CDR3 is TGTGCCAGCGCCCGGGGAGGGCTGAGCACTGAAGCTTTCTTT. This translates into CASARGGLSTEAFF.

Turning to this clone: The germline gene is not matched at one end of the junction; a read error may be the cause. V usage is TRBV7-7 and J usage is TRBJ1-5, with 9 bases fitting TRBD1. This CDR3 is built from 20 residues. The germline V gene has CDR1 SSHAT and CDR2 FNYEAQ (reference sequence). The CDR3 region is CASSSTGTGSNRLGNQPQHF. The DNA for the CDR3 is TGTGCTAGCAGCTCCACCGGGACAGGGAGTAATAGGTTGGGCAATCAGCCCCAGCATTTT.

This CDR3 is CASGGEVVTEAFF. Here the CDR3 DNA reads TGTGCCAGCGGAGGGGAGGTGGTCACTGAAGCTTTCTTT. The V call is TRBV2, the J call TRBJ1-1, with D perhaps TRBD1 (5 bases). The CDR3 totals 13 residues. The V end was cut by 8 bases, the J end by 4 bases, with 14 bases between. Germline loops: CDR1 SNHLY, CDR2 FYNNEI.

This clone showed up just a few times. J is TRBJ2-1 and V is TRBV13, with D possibly matching TRBD2 (5 bases). The CDR3 contains 15 residues. The V end was cut by 5 bases, the J end by 5 bases, with 16 bases between. Germline CDR1 is PRHDT and CDR2 is FYEKMQ (reference sequence). CDR3 nucleotide sequence: TGTGCCAGCAGCCCCTACACTAGTTACCACAATGAGCAGTTCTTC. Protein product: CASSPYTSYHNEQFF.

V gene TRBV6-1 combines with J gene TRBJ1-4; unclear D gene. The CDR3 is 11 amino acids. Germline assignment: CDR1 MNHNS and CDR2 SASEGT. Trimming stripped 6 bases from V and 11 bases from J, with 10 bases between. Here the CDR3 reads CASSVTGKLFF. The CDR3 region has the DNA TGTGCCAGCAGCGTCACGGGGAAACTGTTTTTT.

The V gene is TRBV18, the J gene TRBJ2-2; tentative D call: TRBD2 (6 bases). Germline V CDR1 and CDR2: KGHSH, LQKENI. The CDR3 is made up of 16 amino acids. V shed 2 bases and J shed 0 bases, with 10 bases lying between them. The DNA of the CDR3 is TGTGCCAGCTCACCAGGCAGACTAGCGAACACCGGGGAGCTGTTTTTT. This encodes CASSPGRLANTGELFF.

The rearrangement links TRBV28 to TRBJ1-4; D gene uncertain. This CDR3 is 14 amino acids long. V dropped 2 bases and J dropped 8 bases, with 12 bases sitting between them. Germline assignment: CDR1 MDHEN and CDR2 SYDVKM. CDR3 sequence: CASSLLIGREKLFF. CDR3 coding DNA: TGTGCCAGCAGTTTACTGATCGGGAGAGAAAAACTGTTTTTT. Full variable domain (missing parts from reference TRBV28 and TRBJ1-4): DVKVTQSSRYLVKRTGEKVFLECVQDMDHENMFWYRQDPGLGLRLIYFSYDVKMKEKGDIPEGYSVSREKKERFSLILESASTNQTSMYLCASSLLIGREKLFFGSGTQLSVL.

The gene calls are TRBV5-1 and TRBJ1-1, with D maybe TRBD1 (5 bases). Germline V gives CDR1 SGHRS, CDR2 YFSETQ. With 4 bases removed from V and 8 bases from J, the gap between germline ends came to 18 bases. The CDR3 consists of 14 residues. The CDR3 DNA reads as TGCGCCAGCAGCACCGGGACTCGGATTGGGGAAGCTTTCTTT. Protein product: CASSTGTRIGEAFF.

The chain recombines TRBV25-1 with TRBJ2-7; D not certain. The CDR3 has 15 residues. Trimming left V 1 base short and J 1 base short, with 11 bases between. Germline values: CDR1 MGHDK, CDR2 SYGVNS. The CDR3 DNA is TGTGCCAGCAGTGAATTGGGCAGCCTTTCCTACGAGCAGTACTTC. This translates into CASSELGSLSYEQYF.

A single count supports this clone. The chain is built from TRBV11-3 and TRBJ1-2; tentatively, D is TRBD1 (5 bases). CDR3 length: 13 amino acids. V was clipped by 1 base and J by 4 bases, with 7 bases between them. Germline CDR1 SGHNT, CDR2 YENEEA. CDR3 protein: CASSLAGGYGYTF. CDR3 DNA: TGTGCCAGCAGCTTAGCGGGGGGCTATGGCTACACCTTC.

The chain carries TRBV13 and TRBJ2-5; 9 bases fit TRBD2. CDR1 is PRHDT, CDR2 FYEKMQ, per germline (reference sequence). J lost 4 bases, V lost 4 bases, and 4 bases had no gene match. CDR3 length equals 14 residues. The CDR3 sequence is CASSSRSGRETQYF. The CDR3 DNA sequence: TGTGCCAGCAGCTCCCGTAGCGGGAGAGAGACCCAGTACTTC.

CDR3 in DNA: TGCGCCAGCAGCCGGGACAGGGTTAACTATGGCTACACCTTC. This translates into CASSRDRVNYGYTF. The chain employs TRBV5-1 and TRBJ1-2; 9 bases line up with TRBD1. CDR1 and CDR2 from the germline V gene are SGHRS and YFSETQ. The CDR3 has 14 amino acids. With 4 bases clipped from V and 1 base from J, the junction kept 2 bases outside the gene matches.

This chain connects TRBV29-1 to TRBJ2-1, with a weak D call TRBD2 (7 bases). The ends were cut back, 0 bases at V and 6 bases at J, with 12 bases in the middle. CDR1 is SQVTM, CDR2 ANQGSEA, per germline. The CDR3 runs 14 residues. This CDR3 reads CSVEEGGVGNEQFF. The CDR3 coding sequence is TGCAGCGTTGAAGAAGGGGGGGTTGGCAATGAGCAGTTCTTC.

The V and J genes are TRBV28 and TRBJ1-1, with 8 bases lining up with TRBD1. J gave up 0 bases and V 5 bases, and 32 bases lay outside the gene matches. This CDR3 has 24 residues. Germline V gene sequence: CDR1 MDHEN, CDR2 SYDVKM. The CDR3 DNA sequence: TGTGCCAGCAGTCTATCCTCGCTGTTCATGGGCAGGGGGCTTAGGATGGGAGTGAACACTGAAGCTTTCTTT. Encoded protein: CASSLSSLFMGRGLRMGVNTEAFF.

This clone was observed once. V and J are TRBV5-5 and TRBJ2-7, with D perhaps matching TRBD2 (7 bases). Trimming pared 2 bases from V and 7 bases from J, leaving 10 bases between. This CDR3 spans 12 amino acids. CDR1 SGHKS and CDR2 YYEKEE come from the germline V gene (reference sequence). Here the CDR3 DNA reads TGTGCCAGCAGCTTCGGGGGGCCAGAGCAGTACTTC. Its translation is CASSFGGPEQYF.

The V gene is TRBV30, the J gene TRBJ2-3; TRBD2 aligns across 10 bases. The germline V gene encodes CDR1 GTSNPN and CDR2 SVGIG (reference sequence). V lost 1 base, J lost 0 bases, and 13 bases stayed unmatched. This CDR3 comprises 19 residues. CDR3 DNA sequence: TGTGCCTGGAGTGGCCGACTAGCGGGTCCAAGCGGAAGCACAGATACGCAGTATTTT. It is translated as CAWSGRLAGPSGSTDTQYF.

This clone came up a few times. This chain links TRBV10-3 with TRBJ2-7; 9 bases match TRBD1. This CDR3 region has 16 residues. Germline CDR1 ENHRY, CDR2 SYGVKD. V was pared by 10 bases and J by 1 base, with 14 bases of the junction left unmatched. The CDR3 nucleotides are TGTGCCAGCAGCGGTAGGTCGGGACAGGGATCCTACGAGCAGTACTTC. This sequence encodes CASSGRSGQGSYEQYF.

The V call is TRBV7-9, the J call TRBJ2-7; a weak D match, TRBD1 (5 bases). V was trimmed by 1 base and J by 3 bases, leaving 13 bases between them. The CDR3 consists of 15 residues. From germline, CDR1 is SEHNR and CDR2 FQNEAQ (reference sequence). Here the CDR3 reads CASSLVGVGLYEQYF. The CDR3 DNA is TGTGCCAGCAGCTTAGTGGGTGTGGGGCTCTACGAGCAGTACTTC.

The chain links TRBV6-1 to TRBJ2-7, with a possible D match to TRBD1 (6 bases). This CDR3 has 13 residues. Germline V gives CDR1 MNHNS, CDR2 SASEGT. Trimming took off 6 bases at V and 5 bases at J, with 14 bases between the two ends. The CDR3 DNA is TGTGCCAGCAGGACCACAGGGTCCCACGAGCAGTACTTC. Its translation is CASRTTGSHEQYF.